The T cell receptor (beta chain) described here comes from a study of cytomegalovirus exposure and HLA in healthy donors. Study-wide results and caveats: TCR beta V segments were, for the most part, productive about 87% or about 30% of the time in an earlier analysis. Associated with cytomegalovirus, according to the listing, were 150 to 200 TCR beta chains. In a later analysis, donors in an Asian-associated ancestry cluster reportedly had fewer N-insertions in productive TCRs than the cohort mean.

Primers: 60 Vbeta forward and 13 Jbeta reverse. Profiling relied on immunoSEQ multiplex PCR, and the TCRdb table lists in-frame clones only, not all of them. The table has around 170,000 clones, roughly 72% seen once. The length of the CDR3 is 14 residues. In germline, CDR1 is SGHVS, CDR2 FNYEAQ. Trimming left V 2 bases short and J 1 base short, with 5 bases between. As regards this clone: Its antigen remains unidentified.

The receptor's source is a man between 40 and 49 years old in good health and CMV-seronegative. The sequenced sample consisted of PBMCs. The rearrangement joins TRBV7-6 to TRBJ1-4, with D uncertain. The CDR3 sequence is CASSLRGTNEKLFF. CDR3 bases: TGTGCCAGCAGCTTACGGGGAACTAATGAAAAACTGTTTTTT.